Listed below are T cell receptor beta chains from one sample, sequenced in a study of T cells expressing NK-cell markers. Each CDR3 protein gets one entry in TCRdb, which reprocessed the 5' RACE reads and gives no DNA. The data show about 550,000 distinct CDR3 sequences, and the top ten clones hold about 3.6%. Sequenced sample: blood T cells: a sorted CD56 or NKG2C T cell subset, CD4+ or CD8+ T cells, or bulk PBMC T cells (not recorded which). These receptors all stem from a young man in good health. CDR3s include the opening cysteine and the closing phenylalanine or tryptophan.

j_gene | v_gene | CDR3aa
TRBJ2-4 | TRBV20-1 | CSARRLAGGLAKNIQYF
TRBJ1-1 | TRBV10-2 | CASSVEHWNTEAFF
TRBJ1-5 | TRBV20-1 | CSAPPWGQENQPQHF
TRBJ2-3 | TRBV7-9 | CASSLSGPLSTDTQYF
TRBJ2-1 | TRBV29-1 | CSVEEMANEQFF
TRBJ2-6 | TRBV7-9 | CASSSEAGANVLTF
TRBJ2-2 | TRBV24-1 | CATSGGRLDRHTGELFF
TRBJ2-7 | TRBV6-5 | CASSWTRSLSYEQYF
TRBJ2-2 | TRBV5-1 | CASSGGTGPSGELFF
TRBJ2-1 | TRBV11-2 | CASSLRGQFYNEQFF
TRBJ2-3 | TRBV9 | CASSGMTGGTDTQYF
TRBJ2-5 | TRBV27 | CASSPWTGTETQYF
TRBJ2-1 | TRBV11-2 | CASSLVWDRGNEQFF